These 28 T cell receptor beta chains originate from one sample sequenced in a study of OX40 agonist ivuxolimab in advanced cancers. The method was immunoSEQ multiplex PCR; TCRdb's version includes in-frame clones alone and lacks a portion of them. The sample contains some 60,000 clones, 84% of which appear only once. Here the sequenced sample was CD4+ or CD8+ T cells sorted from blood, taken in a trial of the OX40 agonist ivuxolimab. The receptor set was obtained from an adult with an advanced solid tumor such as melanoma, head and neck, liver or kidney cancer.

The V and J genes are TRBV7-9 and TRBJ1-4; no definite D call. Germline loops: CDR1 SEHNR, CDR2 FQNEAQ (reference sequence). There are 17 residues in the CDR3. V lost 0 bases and J lost 4, with 15 bases in between. The CDR3 is CASSLATAPTNNEKLFF. CDR3 in DNA: TGTGCCAGCAGCTTAGCTACAGCGCCTACTAATAATGAAAAACTGTTTTTT.

The chain recombines TRBV30 with TRBJ2-3; 8 positions match TRBD1. Trimming cost V 2 bases and J 4 bases; bases outside gene matches: 14. This CDR3 spans 17 amino acids. Germline CDR1 GTSNPN, CDR2 SVGIG (reference sequence). Here the CDR3 DNA reads TGTGCCTGGAGTACTCCCTGGACAGGGCCAAGGGCAGATACGCAGTATTTT. As protein: CAWSTPWTGPRADTQYF.

J is TRBJ2-2 and V is TRBV7-2; D is unresolved. Germline CDR1 reads SGHTA; CDR2 reads FQGNSA. This CDR3 contains 15 residues. V shed 5 bases and J shed 4 bases, with 14 bases lying between them. The CDR3 region is CASSPFGQPTGELFF. CDR3 nucleotides: TGTGCCAGCAGCCCCTTCGGCCAACCCACCGGGGAGCTGTTTTTT.

This clone was observed a single time. In DNA, the CDR3 is TGTGCCAGCAGCTCAGTGAACACCGGGGAGCTGTTTTTT. Its protein product is CASSSVNTGELFF. The rearrangement links TRBV7-9 to TRBJ2-2; D gene unclear. This CDR3 has 13 amino acids. Between the trimmed V and J ends, which lost 4 bases and 1 base, there was a span of 4 bases. The germline V gene has CDR1 SEHNR and CDR2 FQNEAQ (reference sequence). The whole variable domain, filled in from reference TRBV7-9 and TRBJ2-2, reads DTGVSQNPRHKITKRGQNVTFRCDPISEHNRLYWYRQTLGQGPEFLTYFQNEAQLEKSRLLSDRFSAERPKGSFSTLEIQRTEQGDSAMYLCASSSVNTGELFFGEGSRLTVL.

The chain combines TRBV11-3 with TRBJ2-1; a possible D gene is TRBD1 (6 bases). Germline CDR1 is SGHNT and CDR2 is YENEEA. V dropped 1 base and J dropped 6 bases, with 13 bases sitting between them. This CDR3 spans 15 amino acids. CDR3 sequence: CASSLVSTGTNEQFF. The CDR3 DNA reads as TGTGCCAGCAGCTTAGTATCAACAGGGACCAATGAGCAGTTCTTC.

The gene calls are TRBV4-2 and TRBJ1-1; maybe TRBD1 (5 bases). The CDR3 sequence is 13 residues long. Germline CDR1 and CDR2: LGHNA and YNFKEQ. Trimming took 4 bases from V and 2 from J, leaving 8 bases between them. The CDR3 here is CASSPRANTEAFF. The CDR3 DNA follows: TGTGCCAGCAGCCCCAGGGCCAACACTGAAGCTTTCTTT.

A remark on this clone: Within the sample, other DNA sequences also encode this same CDR3. This sequence joins TRBV28 and TRBJ2-7; D unclear. The germline CDR1 and CDR2 sequences are MDHEN and SYDVKM. V lost 8 bases and J 3 bases, leaving 11 bases between the germline ends. The CDR3 is 12 residues long. The CDR3: CASGLVGYEQYF. In nucleotides, the CDR3 is TGTGCCAGCGGGTTAGTGGGCTACGAGCAGTACTTC.

The chain joins TRBV2 to TRBJ1-5, with D possibly matching TRBD1 (6 bases). CDR1 SNHLY and CDR2 FYNNEI come from the germline V gene. V was clipped by 1 base and J by 6 bases, with 16 bases between them. The CDR3 runs 16 residues. The CDR3 DNA reads TGTGCCAGCAGTGAAGACTCTCCCAGAGGGGGTCAGCCCCAGCATTTT. Protein: CASSEDSPRGGQPQHF.

This clone was recorded a few times. The chain uses TRBV18 and TRBJ2-7; TRBD1 aligns across 8 bases. Trimming took 0 bases from V and 5 from J; bases not matched to a gene: 3. The CDR3 has 14 amino acids. Germline CDR1 KGHSH, CDR2 LQKENI. CDR3 coding DNA: TGTGCCAGCTCACCACCGACGGACAGGGACGAGCAGTACTTC. It specifies CASSPPTDRDEQYF. The whole variable domain, remainder taken from reference TRBV18 and TRBJ2-7, is NAGVMQNPRHLVRRRGQEARLRCSPMKGHSHVYWYRQLPEEGLKFMVYLQKENIIDESGMPKERFSAEFPKEGPSILRIQQVVRGDSAAYFCASSPPTDRDEQYFGPGTRLTVT.

V gene TRBV2 combines with J gene TRBJ2-2; TRBD2 matches 10 bases. Germline values: CDR1 SNHLY, CDR2 FYNNEI. The CDR3 has 15 amino acids. Losses at the gene ends were 6 bases for V and 7 bases for J; bases not matched to a gene: 8. As DNA, the CDR3 is TGTGCCAGCAGCTACCAGCGGGGGGGCCACGGGGAGCTGTTTTTT. Residues: CASSYQRGGHGELFF.

V gene TRBV30 combines with J gene TRBJ1-5; D call uncertain. Germline CDR1 reads GTSNPN; CDR2 reads SVGIG (reference sequence). The CDR3 totals 13 residues. Between the trimmed V and J ends, which lost 1 base and 4 bases, there was a span of 8 bases. CDR3 in amino acids: CAWSDASNQPQHF. In nucleotides, the CDR3 is TGTGCCTGGAGTGACGCTAGTAATCAGCCCCAGCATTTT.

V usage is TRBV7-2 and J usage is TRBJ1-2, with unresolved D. This CDR3 is 13 amino acids long. CDR1 SGHTA and CDR2 FQGNSA come from the germline V gene. V lost 5 bases, J lost 6 bases, and 13 bases lay in between. CDR3 sequence reads: CASSPRREDGYTF. CDR3 sequence (DNA): TGTGCCAGCAGCCCTCGGAGGGAGGATGGCTACACCTTC.

The CDR3 bases are TGTGCCAGCAGTGAGGGAACAGAATCTTCCTACAATGAGCAGTTCTTC. The encoded protein is CASSEGTESSYNEQFF. J is TRBJ2-1 and V is TRBV2; D gene ambiguous. Germline assignment: CDR1 SNHLY and CDR2 FYNNEI. V lost 3 bases and J lost 1, with 13 bases in between. The CDR3 is 16 residues long.

CDR3 sequence reads: CASSEVGEAFF. CDR3 DNA sequence: TGTGCCAGCAGTGAGGTAGGTGAAGCTTTCTTT. The V gene is TRBV25-1, the J gene TRBJ1-1; D not certain. Germline V gene sequence: CDR1 MGHDK, CDR2 SYGVNS. There are 11 residues in the CDR3. V lost 3 bases to trimming and J lost 7 bases, with 6 bases between them.

J is TRBJ2-5 and V is TRBV19; TRBD1 is a possible D gene (7 bases). This CDR3 contains 15 residues. The V end lost 5 bases, the J end lost 4 bases, and 17 bases lay between the germline ends. Germline V gene data show CDR1 as LNHDA and CDR2 as SQIVND (reference sequence). CDR3 loop: CASSATRGRIETQYF. CDR3 nucleotide sequence: TGTGCCAGTAGTGCCACCAGGGGGAGGATAGAGACCCAGTACTTC.

This chain connects TRBV18 to TRBJ2-5; 12 nucleotides agree with TRBD2. Germline trimming cut 2 bases from V and 5 bases from J; bases unmatched to any gene: 6. This CDR3 contains 16 residues. The V gene's germline CDR1 is KGHSH and CDR2 LQKENI. CDR3 DNA sequence: TGTGCCAGCTCACCAAGGACTAGCGGGATCGGGGAGACCCAGTACTTC. It translates to CASSPRTSGIGETQYF.

The V and J genes are TRBV2 and TRBJ1-3, with D uncertain. Per the germline V gene, CDR1 is SNHLY and CDR2 is FYNNEI. V dropped 5 bases and J dropped 9 bases, with 17 bases sitting between them. The CDR3 is 14 amino acids. CDR3 sequence: CASSSDRRKGTIYF. The CDR3 region has the DNA TGTGCCAGCAGTTCTGACCGGCGGAAGGGCACCATATATTTT.

The rearrangement links TRBV4-2 to TRBJ2-5, with D tentatively TRBD2 (5 bases). Germline V gene data show CDR1 as LGHNA and CDR2 as YNFKEQ. Between the trimmed V and J ends, which lost 3 bases and 5 bases, there was a span of 13 bases. The CDR3 totals 14 residues. CDR3 sequence (DNA): TGTGCCAGCAGCCACCTAGCCTGGAAGGAGACCCAGTACTTC. Residues: CASSHLAWKETQYF.

A few counts support this clone. This chain uses TRBV6-1 with TRBJ1-4; 7 bases line up with TRBD1. The CDR3 consists of 12 residues. V was pared by 0 bases and J by 13 bases, with 2 bases of the junction left unmatched. CDR1 and CDR2 (germline): MNHNS, SASEGT. CDR3 sequence reads: CASSEASGGLFF. CDR3 bases: TGTGCCAGCAGTGAAGCATCAGGGGGACTGTTTTTT.

This clone came up a few times. This chain connects TRBV29-1 to TRBJ1-1; D perhaps matches TRBD1 (5 bases). The CDR3 length is 13 residues. The V end was cut by 3 bases, the J end by 2 bases, with 10 bases between. Germline values: CDR1 SQVTM, CDR2 ANQGSEA. The CDR3 spells CSVEGRYNTEAFF. The CDR3 region has the DNA TGCAGCGTTGAGGGGCGGTACAACACTGAAGCTTTCTTT.

The chain couples TRBV20-1 to TRBJ2-1; D could derive from TRBD1 or TRBD2 (5 bases each). Germline CDR1 reads DFQATT; CDR2 reads SNEGSKA (reference sequence). The length of the CDR3 is 10 residues. V dropped 1 base and J dropped 12 bases, with 7 bases sitting between them. The CDR3 sequence: CSARGGRQFF. In DNA form, the CDR3 reads TGCAGTGCTAGAGGGGGACGGCAGTTCTTC.

The chain uses TRBV5-1 and TRBJ2-7; D possibly matches TRBD1 or TRBD2 (5 bases each). This CDR3 has 12 residues. The germline V gene has CDR1 SGHRS and CDR2 YFSETQ. V gave up 0 bases and J gave up 4 bases, with 5 bases separating them. DNA for the CDR3: TGCGCCAGCAGCTTGGGGGGGTACGAGCAGTACTTC. Translating it yields CASSLGGYEQYF.

In this sample, this clone turned up a few times. The rearrangement joins TRBV27 to TRBJ2-3, with 7 bases fitting TRBD1. The trim removed 7 bases at V and 0 bases at J, leaving 10 bases unmatched. The germline CDR1 and CDR2 sequences are MNHEY and SMNVEV (reference sequence). The CDR3 contains 16 residues. DNA for the CDR3: TGTGCCAGCAAAGTTACGGACAGGCTTAGCACAGATACGCAGTATTTT. The encoded protein is CASKVTDRLSTDTQYF.

The rearrangement joins TRBV2 to TRBJ2-1; unclear D gene. CDR1 is SNHLY, CDR2 FYNNEI, per germline. V was shortened by 5 bases and J by 8 bases, with 19 bases between the two germline ends. The CDR3 contains 15 residues. The CDR3 sequence: CASSPPPGQRDEQFF. CDR3 nucleotide sequence: TGTGCCAGCAGTCCTCCTCCGGGCCAACGGGATGAGCAGTTCTTC.

The chain is built from TRBV15 and TRBJ2-1; D might be TRBD1 or TRBD2, each matching 5 bases. V was clipped by 6 bases and J by 2 bases, with 8 bases between them. This CDR3 is built from 13 residues. The germline CDR1 and CDR2 sequences are LNHNV and YYDKDF (reference sequence). In DNA, the CDR3 is TGTGCCACCAGGAGGGGCACCTACAATGAGCAGTTCTTC. It translates to CATRRGTYNEQFF.

This chain links TRBV5-1 with TRBJ2-1; no firm D call. The CDR3 is 16 residues long. Deletions cut 0 bases from V and 6 bases from J, with 16 bases between. Germline values: CDR1 SGHRS, CDR2 YFSETQ. The CDR3 region is CASSLVSPPEGNEQFF. Here the CDR3 DNA reads TGCGCCAGCAGCTTGGTTTCCCCCCCCGAAGGCAATGAGCAGTTCTTC.

The CDR3 nucleotides read TGTGCCAGCTCACCACGGACAGGGGTCTACGAGCAGTACTTC. It encodes CASSPRTGVYEQYF. V is TRBV18 and J is TRBJ2-7; TRBD1 agrees at 9 bases. This CDR3 has 14 residues. V shed 1 base and J 3 bases; nucleotides not matched to a gene: 1. The germline V gene has CDR1 KGHSH and CDR2 LQKENI. The full variable domain, with the rest looked up from reference TRBV18 and TRBJ2-7, is NAGVMQNPRHLVRRRGQEARLRCSPMKGHSHVYWYRQLPEEGLKFMVYLQKENIIDESGMPKERFSAEFPKEGPSILRIQQVVRGDSAAYFCASSPRTGVYEQYFGPGTRLTVT.

The chain uses TRBV15 and TRBJ2-3; 8 bases map to TRBD2. This CDR3 has 14 residues. CDR1 LNHNV and CDR2 YYDKDF come from the germline V gene (reference sequence). Losses at the gene ends were 11 bases for V and 3 bases for J; bases not matched to a gene: 10. The CDR3 DNA follows: TGTGCCGTCCCGGGAGGGCGGTTTACAGATACGCAGTATTTT. The encoded protein is CAVPGGRFTDTQYF.